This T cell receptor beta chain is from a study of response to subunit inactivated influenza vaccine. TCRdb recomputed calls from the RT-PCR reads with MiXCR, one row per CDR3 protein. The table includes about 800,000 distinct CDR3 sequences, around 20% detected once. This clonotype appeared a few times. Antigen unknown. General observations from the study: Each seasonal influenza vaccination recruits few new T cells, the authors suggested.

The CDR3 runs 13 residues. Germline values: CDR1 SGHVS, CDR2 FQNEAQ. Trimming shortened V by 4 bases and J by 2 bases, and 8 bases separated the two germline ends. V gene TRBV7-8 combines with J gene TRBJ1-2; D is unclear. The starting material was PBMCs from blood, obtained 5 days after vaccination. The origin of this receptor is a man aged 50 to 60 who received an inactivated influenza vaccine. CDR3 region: CASSSELNYGYTF. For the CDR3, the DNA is TGTGCCAGCAGCTCGGAGCTAAACTATGGCTACACCTTC. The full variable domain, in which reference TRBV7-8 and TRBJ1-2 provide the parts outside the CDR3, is GAGVSQSPRYKVAKRGQDVALRCDPISGHVSLFWYQQALGQGPEFLTYFQNEAQLDKSGLPSDRFFAERPEGSVSTLKIQRTQQEDSAVYLCASSSELNYGYTFGSGTRLTVV.